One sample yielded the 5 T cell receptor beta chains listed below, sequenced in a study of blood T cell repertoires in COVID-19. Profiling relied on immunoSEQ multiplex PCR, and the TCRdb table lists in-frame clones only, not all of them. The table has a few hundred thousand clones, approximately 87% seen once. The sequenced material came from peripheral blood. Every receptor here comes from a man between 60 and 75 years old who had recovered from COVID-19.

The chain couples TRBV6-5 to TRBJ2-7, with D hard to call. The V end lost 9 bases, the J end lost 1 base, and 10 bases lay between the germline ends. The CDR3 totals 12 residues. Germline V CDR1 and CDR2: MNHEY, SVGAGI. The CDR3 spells CASRLESYEQYF. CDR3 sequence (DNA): TGTGCCAGTAGACTGGAATCCTACGAGCAGTACTTC.

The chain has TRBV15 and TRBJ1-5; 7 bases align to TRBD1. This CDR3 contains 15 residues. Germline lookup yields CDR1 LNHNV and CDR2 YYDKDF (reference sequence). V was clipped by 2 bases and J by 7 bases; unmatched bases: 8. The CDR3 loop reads CATSRLGQDDQPQHF. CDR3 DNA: TGTGCCACCAGCAGACTCGGACAGGACGACCAGCCCCAGCATTTT.

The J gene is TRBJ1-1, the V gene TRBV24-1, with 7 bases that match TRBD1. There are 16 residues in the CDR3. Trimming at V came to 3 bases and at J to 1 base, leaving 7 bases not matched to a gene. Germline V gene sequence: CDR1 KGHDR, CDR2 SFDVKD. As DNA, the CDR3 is TGTGCCACCAGTGATCCAAACAGGGGCGGGAACACTGAAGCTTTCTTT. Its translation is CATSDPNRGGNTEAFF.

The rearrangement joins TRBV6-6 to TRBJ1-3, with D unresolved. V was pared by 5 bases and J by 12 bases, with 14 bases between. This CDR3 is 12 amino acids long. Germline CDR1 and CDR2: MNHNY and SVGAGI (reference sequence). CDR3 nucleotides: TGTGCCAGCAGTCCTGGACGGGATAACATATATTTT. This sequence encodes CASSPGRDNIYF.

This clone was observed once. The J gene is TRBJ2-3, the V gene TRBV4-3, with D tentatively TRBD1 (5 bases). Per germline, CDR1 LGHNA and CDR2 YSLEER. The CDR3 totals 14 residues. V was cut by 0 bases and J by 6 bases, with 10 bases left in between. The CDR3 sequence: CASSQESWGDTQYF. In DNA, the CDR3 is TGCGCCAGCAGCCAAGAATCCTGGGGCGATACGCAGTATTTT.